Each of the 15 T cell receptor beta chains below was sequenced from the same sample in a study of blood T cell repertoires in COVID-19. Assay: immunoSEQ multiplex PCR; the TCRdb copy retains only in-frame clones and omits some. Counted here are 200,000 to 250,000 clones, approximately 83% occurring once; the ten biggest clones make up approximately 3.6%. Sequencing was done on a sample of PBMCs or T cells enriched from blood (not recorded which). These receptors all come from a woman aged 55 to 70 who had recovered from COVID-19.

The chain uses TRBV28 and TRBJ1-1, with D unclear. This CDR3 spans 14 amino acids. Trimming cost V 5 bases and J 7 bases, with 17 bases left between them. Per the germline V gene, CDR1 is MDHEN and CDR2 is SYDVKM. The CDR3 is CASSPPGGSSEAFF. CDR3 sequence (DNA): TGTGCCAGCAGTCCCCCCGGAGGATCAAGTGAAGCTTTCTTT.

This chain uses TRBV29-1 with TRBJ2-7, with TRBD1 matching over 10 bases. This CDR3 is built from 13 residues. The germline V gene has CDR1 SQVTM and CDR2 ANQGSEA. Losses at the gene ends were 6 bases for V and 2 bases for J; bases not matched to a gene: 4. The CDR3 coding sequence is TGCAGCGTGGTCGGACAGGGGGCCTACGAGCAGTACTTC. As protein: CSVVGQGAYEQYF.

The rearrangement uses TRBV4-3 and TRBJ1-2; TRBD1 matches 9 bases. V lost 0 bases to trimming and J lost 4 bases; unmatched junction nucleotides: 0. The CDR3 runs to 14 residues. CDR1 is LGHNA and CDR2 is YSLEER in the germline V gene. The CDR3 is CASSQEDRGYGYTF. The CDR3 bases are TGCGCCAGCAGCCAAGAGGACAGGGGCTATGGCTACACCTTC.

The J gene is TRBJ2-7, the V gene TRBV7-8; 9 bases map to TRBD2. The CDR3 is made up of 17 amino acids. Germline V CDR1 and CDR2: SGHVS, FQNEAQ. V was pared by 1 base and J by 2 bases, with 9 bases of the junction left unmatched. CDR3 sequence (DNA): TGTGCCAGCAGCTTAGGATTGGGGCTAGCGGGGACCTACGAGCAGTACTTC. This translates into CASSLGLGLAGTYEQYF.

The chain recombines TRBV11-3 with TRBJ1-1, with 10 bases that match TRBD1. The germline CDR1 and CDR2 sequences are SGHNT and YENEEA. The CDR3 is 15 amino acids. The V and J ends lost 0 bases and 4 bases, in that order; junction bases with no gene match: 2. CDR3 loop: CASSLDGTGATEAFF. CDR3 DNA sequence: TGTGCCAGCAGCTTAGATGGGACAGGGGCCACTGAAGCTTTCTTT.

V usage is TRBV7-2 and J usage is TRBJ2-7, with 8 nucleotides matching TRBD2. CDR1 and CDR2 from the germline V gene are SGHTA and FQGNSA. The CDR3 consists of 14 residues. V lost 4 bases to trimming and J lost 6 bases; unmatched junction nucleotides: 8. In DNA, the CDR3 is TGTGCCAGCAGCTCGACCTTCGCGGGAGGCGAGCAGTACTTC. Protein: CASSSTFAGGEQYF.

The V call is TRBV19, the J call TRBJ2-5, with 8 bases lining up with TRBD1. After removal of 3 bases from V and 6 bases from J, the junction contained 6 bases not matched to a gene. Germline CDR1 is LNHDA and CDR2 is SQIVND (reference sequence). The CDR3 sequence is 14 residues long. CDR3 amino acids: CASSMQTGAKTQYF. In DNA form, the CDR3 reads TGTGCCAGTAGTATGCAGACAGGGGCAAAGACCCAGTACTTC.

The chain combines TRBV6-1 with TRBJ2-3; no reliable D call. The V end was cut by 3 bases, the J end by 5 bases, with 6 bases between. The length of the CDR3 is 12 residues. The V gene's germline CDR1 is MNHNS and CDR2 SASEGT. In DNA, the CDR3 is TGTGCCAGCAGTGATCCCGGAGATACGCAGTATTTT. It yields the protein CASSDPGDTQYF.

The count of this clone is one. The chain recombines TRBV7-9 with TRBJ1-3; 7 nucleotides agree with TRBD1. With V trimmed by 5 bases and J by 4 bases, 8 bases remained unmatched. The germline V gene has CDR1 SEHNR and CDR2 FQNEAQ (reference sequence). The CDR3 is 15 residues long. CDR3 nucleotides: TGTGCCAGCAGCATACAGGGGACAGCGGGAAACACCATATATTTT. It specifies CASSIQGTAGNTIYF.

A few counts support this clone. The genes are TRBV5-4 and TRBJ2-2, with TRBD2 matching over 12 bases. This CDR3 region has 15 residues. V was clipped by 4 bases and J by 5 bases; unmatched bases: 3. Germline CDR1 is SGHNT and CDR2 is YYREEE (reference sequence). For the CDR3, the DNA is TGTGCCAGCAGCACGGGACTAGCGGGTACCGGGGAGCTGTTTTTT. It specifies CASSTGLAGTGELFF. The variable domain in full, completed from reference TRBV5-4 and TRBJ2-2, reads ETGVTQSPTHLIKTRGQQVTLRCSSQSGHNTVSWYQQALGQGPQFIFQYYREEENGRGNFPPRFSGLQFPNYSSELNVNALELDDSALYLCASSTGLAGTGELFFGEGSRLTVL.

This clone was seen a handful of times. This chain connects TRBV24-1 to TRBJ2-5; TRBD1 is a possible D gene (6 bases). The CDR3 is 13 residues long. CDR1 is KGHDR and CDR2 is SFDVKD in the germline V gene. The V gene lost 4 bases and the J gene lost 6 bases, with 11 bases spanning the gap. The CDR3: CATSDRQGKTQYF. The CDR3 nucleotides are TGTGCCACCAGTGACCGCCAGGGGAAGACCCAGTACTTC.

The chain is built from TRBV12-3 or TRBV12-4 and TRBJ1-1, with TRBD1 matching over 8 bases. Losses at the gene ends were 6 bases for V and 4 bases for J; bases not matched to a gene: 4. The CDR3 runs 13 residues. This CDR3 reads CASRGDRGTEAFF. The CDR3 bases are TGTGCCAGCAGAGGTGACAGGGGCACTGAAGCTTTCTTT.

This sequence joins TRBV6-2 or TRBV6-3 and TRBJ2-3, with D maybe TRBD2 (5 bases). This CDR3 is built from 15 residues. Trimming shortened V by 2 bases and J by 0 bases, and 9 bases separated the two germline ends. The germline CDR1 and CDR2 sequences are MNHEY and SVGEGT. The CDR3 region has the DNA TGTGCCAGCAGTTACGATGGACTTAGCACAGATACGCAGTATTTT. It is translated as CASSYDGLSTDTQYF.

CDR3 bases: TGTGCCAGCAGTGAAGCTAGCGGGAGGACCCGCAGCTCCTACAATGAGCAGTTCTTC. Its protein product is CASSEASGRTRSSYNEQFF. The chain carries TRBV6-1 and TRBJ2-1; TRBD2 agrees at 10 bases. CDR3 size: 19 residues. The V segment lost 0 bases and the J segment 0 bases; nucleotides outside the gene matches: 8. The germline V gene has CDR1 MNHNS and CDR2 SASEGT.

The genes are TRBV5-4 and TRBJ1-1; TRBD1 is a possible D gene (5 bases). Germline CDR1 and CDR2: SGHNT and YYREEE (reference sequence). V dropped 3 bases and J dropped 4 bases, with 16 bases sitting between them. CDR3 size: 15 residues. As DNA, the CDR3 is TGTGCCAGCAGCTCACTGACAGCGTCAGGCACTGAAGCTTTCTTT. Translation gives CASSSLTASGTEAFF.